These 22 T cell receptor beta chains share one sample of origin, sequenced in a study of blood T cell repertoires in COVID-19. Produced via immunoSEQ multiplex PCR; TCRdb's table is partial and in-frame only. The sample comprises some 150,000 clones, 65% to 85% of which are singletons, and 14% rests with the top ten. The sequencing input was peripheral blood. These receptors were collected from a woman older than 75 with acute or convalescent COVID-19.

For the CDR3, the DNA is TGTGCCAGCAGCTTAAGTCTAGCGGGAGGGCAAGAGACCCAGTACTTC. Amino acids: CASSLSLAGGQETQYF. The genes are TRBV7-2 and TRBJ2-5; 12 bases agree with TRBD2. Germline loops: CDR1 SGHTA, CDR2 FQGNSA. The junction had 3 bases not matched to a gene; V was cut back by 2 bases and J by 2 bases. CDR3 length: 16 amino acids.

The V call is TRBV6-1, the J call TRBJ1-1; D remains unclear. Trimming cost V 3 bases and J 1 base, with 6 bases left between them. This CDR3 contains 13 residues. CDR1 and CDR2 from the germline V gene are MNHNS and SASEGT. The CDR3 loop is CASSEPENTEAFF. CDR3 in DNA: TGTGCCAGCAGTGAGCCAGAGAACACTGAAGCTTTCTTT.

A single count supports this clone. This rearrangement joins TRBV7-3 to TRBJ2-5, with 7 bases matching TRBD2. Looked up from germline, CDR1 is SGHTA and CDR2 is FQGTGA. V shed 2 bases, J shed 5 bases, and the junction held 8 bases outside the gene matches. The CDR3 length is 15 residues. The CDR3 region is CASSLSGGRRETQYF. In DNA, the CDR3 is TGTGCCAGCAGCTTATCGGGCGGGAGAAGGGAGACCCAGTACTTC.

The V call is TRBV19, the J call TRBJ2-2; 8 bases fit TRBD1. CDR3 length: 15 amino acids. After removal of 5 bases from V and 3 bases from J, the junction contained 5 bases not matched to a gene. From germline, CDR1 is LNHDA and CDR2 SQIVND (reference sequence). The CDR3 sequence: CASSPLQGDTGELFF. The CDR3 nucleotides read TGTGCCAGTAGTCCCTTACAGGGGGACACCGGGGAGCTGTTTTTT.

This chain links TRBV6-5 with TRBJ2-1, with 7 bases that match TRBD1. Germline V gene lookup returns CDR1 MNHEY and CDR2 SVGAGI. The CDR3 spans 13 residues. Trimming cost V 11 bases and J 8 bases; bases outside gene matches: 12. The CDR3 here is CAVRGWGGDEQFF. Written as DNA, the CDR3 is TGTGCCGTCAGGGGGTGGGGTGGGGATGAGCAGTTCTTC.

The sample holds a few counts of this clone. This sequence joins TRBV27 and TRBJ1-4; D unclear. The CDR3 length is 16 residues. Trimming took off 1 base at V and 0 bases at J, with 9 bases between the two ends. In germline, CDR1 is MNHEY, CDR2 SMNVEV (reference sequence). The CDR3 reads CASSLLAPPTNEKLFF. CDR3 nucleotide sequence: TGTGCCAGCAGTTTATTGGCACCTCCAACTAATGAAAAACTGTTTTTT.

The chain carries TRBV30 and TRBJ2-7; weak D call: TRBD1 (6 bases). The CDR3 length is 12 residues. Germline CDR1 is GTSNPN and CDR2 is SVGIG (reference sequence). Deletions cut 7 bases from V and 6 bases from J, with 16 bases between. CDR3 in amino acids: CALGHQGGEQYF. For the CDR3, the DNA is TGTGCCTTGGGACACCAAGGGGGCGAGCAGTACTTC.

The genes are TRBV19 and TRBJ1-2; tentative D call: TRBD1 (5 bases). Trimming shortened V by 5 bases and J by 4 bases, and 17 bases separated the two germline ends. This CDR3 region has 15 residues. Looked up from germline, CDR1 is LNHDA and CDR2 is SQIVND (reference sequence). Here the CDR3 DNA reads TGTGCCAGTAGTCCCCGGAGGCCCGGGGGCTATGGCTACACCTTC. It translates to CASSPRRPGGYGYTF.

Only a few counts were recorded for this clone. The V gene is TRBV6-5, the J gene TRBJ2-7; 7 positions agree with TRBD1. The germline gives CDR1 MNHEY, CDR2 SVGAGI. The CDR3 spans 13 residues. Unmatched junction bases numbered 5, after V lost 7 bases and J lost 2 bases. CDR3 nucleotides: TGTGCCAGCAACCCTCAGGGGGCCTACGAGCAGTACTTC. Its translation: CASNPQGAYEQYF.

The genes are TRBV7-9 and TRBJ1-4; 7 bases align to TRBD1. V lost 5 bases and J lost 4; bases outside the gene matches: 7. The CDR3 sequence is 15 residues long. Germline CDR1 SEHNR, CDR2 FQNEAQ (reference sequence). CDR3 in amino acids: CASSRDRAGNEKLFF. CDR3 coding DNA: TGTGCCAGCAGCCGAGACAGGGCGGGTAATGAAAAACTGTTTTTT.

V and J are TRBV6-5 and TRBJ1-6; TRBD1 aligns across 8 bases. The V and J ends lost 0 bases and 10 bases, in that order; junction bases with no gene match: 5. The germline CDR1 and CDR2 sequences are MNHEY and SVGAGI. The CDR3 consists of 15 residues. In DNA, the CDR3 is TGTGCCAGCAGTTACTCGCAGGGGGCTCGATCACCCCTCCACTTT. This encodes CASSYSQGARSPLHF.

This clone was seen only a few times. The chain combines TRBV2 with TRBJ1-2; 9 bases are shared with TRBD1. V trimming: 3 bases; J trimming: 7 bases; junction bases outside the gene matches: 6. Looked up from germline, CDR1 is SNHLY and CDR2 is FYNNEI. CDR3 length: 14 residues. This CDR3 is CASSEQGQGVGYTF. In DNA form, the CDR3 reads TGTGCCAGCAGTGAGCAGGGACAGGGAGTTGGCTACACCTTC.

The genes are TRBV11-2 and TRBJ1-5, with D possibly matching TRBD1 (6 bases). The germline V and J ends were trimmed by 5 bases and 1 base, with 15 bases remaining between them. The germline V gene has CDR1 SGHAT and CDR2 FQNNGV. There are 16 residues in the CDR3. CDR3 residues: CASSLNAQGSNQPQHF. Here the CDR3 DNA reads TGTGCCAGCAGCCTCAATGCACAGGGAAGCAATCAGCCCCAGCATTTT.

V and J are TRBV3-1 (or the pseudogene TRBV3-2) and TRBJ1-1; 9 nucleotides agree with TRBD1. This CDR3 contains 13 residues. Trimming at V came to 5 bases and at J to 7 bases, leaving 5 bases not matched to a gene. Germline V gives CDR1 LGHDT, CDR2 YNNKEL (reference sequence). CDR3 protein: CASSSGQGGEAFF. The CDR3 DNA is TGTGCCAGCAGCTCGGGACAGGGCGGTGAAGCTTTCTTT.

The chain links TRBV12-3 or TRBV12-4 to TRBJ2-7, with D tentatively TRBD2 (6 bases). The CDR3 has 13 residues. Trimming took off 4 bases at V and 0 bases at J, with 7 bases between the two ends. The CDR3 DNA follows: TGTGCCAGCAGTTGGGGGGACTCCTACGAGCAGTACTTC. This sequence encodes CASSWGDSYEQYF.

This rearrangement joins TRBV6-6 to TRBJ1-1, with TRBD1 identical over 7 bases. V dropped 4 bases and J dropped 6; count of bases not matched to a gene: 5. Germline V gives CDR1 MNHNY, CDR2 SVGAGI (reference sequence). The CDR3 has 13 residues. CDR3 nucleotide sequence: TGTGCCAGCAGTTTTGACAGGGTCGCTGAAGCTTTCTTT. It yields the protein CASSFDRVAEAFF.

The gene calls are TRBV28 and TRBJ2-7; 8 bases fit TRBD2. The CDR3 is 15 residues long. CDR1 and CDR2 (germline): MDHEN, SYDVKM. V lost 2 bases and J lost 4; bases outside the gene matches: 7. DNA of the CDR3: TGTGCCAGCAGTTTAGACCCGGGAGGGCCATACGAGCAGTACTTC. Protein product: CASSLDPGGPYEQYF.

V and J are TRBV5-5 and TRBJ1-1; D is possibly TRBD1 (5 bases). Germline-derived CDR1 and CDR2 are SGHKS and YYEKEE (reference sequence). There are 14 residues in the CDR3. The ends were cut back, 4 bases at V and 1 base at J, with 11 bases in the middle. The CDR3 sequence: CASSLWTQNTEAFF. Here the CDR3 DNA reads TGTGCCAGCAGCCTGTGGACACAGAACACTGAAGCTTTCTTT.

This clone was found once. The rearrangement links TRBV21-1 to TRBJ2-1; the D call of TRBD2 is as the table states it, not checked on the DNA. TRBV21-1 is marked as a pseudogene. The CDR3 has 14 residues. The CDR3 protein is CASSGREAYNEQFF. The DNA for the CDR3 is TGTGCCAGCAGCGGACGGGAGGCCTACAATGAGCAGTTCTTC.

The chain carries TRBV30 and TRBJ2-1, with D uncertain. Germline V CDR1 and CDR2: GTSNPN, SVGIG (reference sequence). The CDR3 totals 13 residues. V gave up 0 bases and J gave up 8 bases, with 11 bases separating them. CDR3 in amino acids: CAWSVVQRDEQFF. The CDR3 nucleotides are TGTGCCTGGAGTGTAGTCCAACGGGATGAGCAGTTCTTC. The complete variable domain, with remaining parts taken from reference TRBV30 and TRBJ2-1, reads SQTIHQWPATLVQPVGSPLSLECTVEGTSNPNLYWYRQAAGRGLQLLFYSVGIGQISSEVPQNLSASRPQDRQFILSSKKLLLSDSGFYLCAWSVVQRDEQFFGPGTRLTVL.

The J gene is TRBJ2-1, the V gene TRBV30; 11 bases fit TRBD1. Germline CDR1 is GTSNPN and CDR2 is SVGIG (reference sequence). The CDR3 totals 15 residues. With 0 bases clipped from V and 3 bases from J, the junction kept 1 base outside the gene matches. In DNA form, the CDR3 reads TGTGCCTGGAGTGTTGGGACAGGGGGCTACAATGAGCAGTTCTTC. Translating it yields CAWSVGTGGYNEQFF.

The chain carries TRBV5-1 and TRBJ2-6; D gene unclear. The germline V gene encodes CDR1 SGHRS and CDR2 YFSETQ. This CDR3 contains 14 residues. V gave up 0 bases and J gave up 2 bases, with 3 bases separating them. This chain's CDR3 is CASSLGPGANVLTF. The CDR3 DNA reads as TGCGCCAGCAGCTTGGGGCCTGGGGCCAACGTCCTGACTTTC.